This T cell receptor beta chain comes out of a study of T-cell reconstitution after alpha-beta-depleted transplantation in children. Whole-study findings and limits: Reports say that about two months after transplant, the alpha-beta T cells came out of several hundred graft clones that had expanded. By one year post-transplant, T-cell counts and diversity largely arose from T cells that were newly produced.

Researchers prepared the TCRbeta library using unique molecular identifiers, the study reports. TCRdb processed the PCR reads anew with MiXCR; each CDR3 protein has one entry. Counted here are roughly 100,000 distinct CDR3 sequences, approximately 8% occurring once; the ten biggest clones make up 16%. The CDR3 is made up of 19 amino acids. The junction had 12 bases not matched to a gene; V was cut back by 5 bases and J by 0 bases. CDR1 is SGHTA and CDR2 is FQGNSA in the germline V gene. This clonotype turned up a few times. Its specificity is unknown. This TCR was recovered from a boy between 2 and 10 years old with acute lymphoblastic leukemia, due to receive a stem cell transplant. V and J are TRBV7-2 and TRBJ2-1; 11 bases align to TRBD2. The sample was PBMCs, taken before TCRalphabeta/CD19-depleted stem cell transplant. CDR3 region: CASSRSVGLAGSSYNEQFF. The CDR3 coding sequence is TGTGCCAGCAGCAGGTCAGTCGGACTAGCGGGTAGCTCCTACAATGAGCAGTTCTTC.